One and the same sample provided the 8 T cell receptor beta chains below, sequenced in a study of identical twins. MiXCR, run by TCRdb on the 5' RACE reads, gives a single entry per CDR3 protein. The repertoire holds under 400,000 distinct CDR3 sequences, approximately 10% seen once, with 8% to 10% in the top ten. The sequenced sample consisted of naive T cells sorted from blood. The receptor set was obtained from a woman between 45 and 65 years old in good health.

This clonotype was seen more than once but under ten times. CDR3 nucleotide sequence: TGCGCCAGCAGTTTGTTACTAGTGACTGAGCAGTTCTTC. As protein: CASSLLLVTEQFF. V usage is TRBV5-1 and J usage is TRBJ2-1, with a tentative D call TRBD2 (5 bases). CDR1 is SGHRS, CDR2 YFSETQ, per germline. Trimming removed 5 bases from V and 9 bases from J, with 15 bases in between. The CDR3 length is 13 residues.

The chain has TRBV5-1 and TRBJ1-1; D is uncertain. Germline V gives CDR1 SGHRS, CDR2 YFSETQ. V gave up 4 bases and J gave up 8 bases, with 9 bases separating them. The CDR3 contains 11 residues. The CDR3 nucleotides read TGCGCCAGCAGCGACGGGCTGGAAGCTTTCTTT. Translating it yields CASSDGLEAFF.

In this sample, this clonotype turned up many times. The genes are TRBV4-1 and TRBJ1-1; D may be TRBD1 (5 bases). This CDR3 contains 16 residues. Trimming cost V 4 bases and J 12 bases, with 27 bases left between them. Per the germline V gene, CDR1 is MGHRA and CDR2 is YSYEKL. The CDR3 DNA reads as TGCGCCAGCAGCCCCCCGAGCGGCTTGGGGGTTCCAAAGCCTTTCTTT. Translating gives CASSPPSGLGVPKPFF.

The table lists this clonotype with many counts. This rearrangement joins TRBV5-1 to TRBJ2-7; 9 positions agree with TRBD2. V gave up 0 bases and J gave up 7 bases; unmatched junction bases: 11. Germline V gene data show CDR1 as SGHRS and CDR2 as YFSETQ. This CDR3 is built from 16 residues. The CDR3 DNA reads TGCGCCAGCAGCTTGGCCGGTTCTAGCGGGAATTCTGAGCAGTACTTC. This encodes CASSLAGSSGNSEQYF.

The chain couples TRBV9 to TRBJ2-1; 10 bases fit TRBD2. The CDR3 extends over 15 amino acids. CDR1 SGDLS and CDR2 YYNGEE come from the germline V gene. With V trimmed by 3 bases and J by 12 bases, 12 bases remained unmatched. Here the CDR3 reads CASSAGGAGGPTQFF. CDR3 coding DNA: TGTGCCAGCAGCGCTGGAGGAGCGGGAGGGCCTACGCAGTTCTTC.

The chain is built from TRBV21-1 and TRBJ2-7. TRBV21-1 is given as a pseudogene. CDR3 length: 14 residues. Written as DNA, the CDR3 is TGTGCCAGCAGCAAAACTAAGCTATCCTACGAGCAGTACGTC. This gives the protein CASSKTKLSYEQYV.

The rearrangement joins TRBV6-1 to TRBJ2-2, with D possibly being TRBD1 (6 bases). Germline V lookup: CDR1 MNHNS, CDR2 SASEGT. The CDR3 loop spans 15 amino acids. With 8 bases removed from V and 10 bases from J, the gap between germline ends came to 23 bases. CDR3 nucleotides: TGTGCCAGCTGGGCCTCAGGGGCAGGGTGGACGGAGCTGTTTTTT. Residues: CASWASGAGWTELFF.

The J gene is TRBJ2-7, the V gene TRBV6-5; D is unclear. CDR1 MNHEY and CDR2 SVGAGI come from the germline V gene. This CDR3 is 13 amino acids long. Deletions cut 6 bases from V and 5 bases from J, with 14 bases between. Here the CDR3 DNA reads TGTGCCAGCAGGTACCAGCTAGGGAACGAGCAGTACTTC. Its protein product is CASRYQLGNEQYF.